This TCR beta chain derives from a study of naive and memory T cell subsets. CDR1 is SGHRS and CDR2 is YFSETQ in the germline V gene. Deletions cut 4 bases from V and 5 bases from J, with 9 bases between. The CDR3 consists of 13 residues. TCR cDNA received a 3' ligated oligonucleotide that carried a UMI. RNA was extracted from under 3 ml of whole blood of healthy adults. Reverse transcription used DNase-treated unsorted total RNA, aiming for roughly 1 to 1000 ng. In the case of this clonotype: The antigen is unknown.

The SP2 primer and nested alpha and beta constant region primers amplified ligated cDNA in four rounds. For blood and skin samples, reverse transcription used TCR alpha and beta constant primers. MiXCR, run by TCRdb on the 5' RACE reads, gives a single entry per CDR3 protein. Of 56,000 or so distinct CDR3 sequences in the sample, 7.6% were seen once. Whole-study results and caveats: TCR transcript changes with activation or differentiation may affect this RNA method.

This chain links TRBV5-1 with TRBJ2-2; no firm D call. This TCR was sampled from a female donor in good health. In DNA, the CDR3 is TGCGCCAGCAGCGCGGCTGGGACCGGGGAGCTGTTTTTT. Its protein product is CASSAAGTGELFF.